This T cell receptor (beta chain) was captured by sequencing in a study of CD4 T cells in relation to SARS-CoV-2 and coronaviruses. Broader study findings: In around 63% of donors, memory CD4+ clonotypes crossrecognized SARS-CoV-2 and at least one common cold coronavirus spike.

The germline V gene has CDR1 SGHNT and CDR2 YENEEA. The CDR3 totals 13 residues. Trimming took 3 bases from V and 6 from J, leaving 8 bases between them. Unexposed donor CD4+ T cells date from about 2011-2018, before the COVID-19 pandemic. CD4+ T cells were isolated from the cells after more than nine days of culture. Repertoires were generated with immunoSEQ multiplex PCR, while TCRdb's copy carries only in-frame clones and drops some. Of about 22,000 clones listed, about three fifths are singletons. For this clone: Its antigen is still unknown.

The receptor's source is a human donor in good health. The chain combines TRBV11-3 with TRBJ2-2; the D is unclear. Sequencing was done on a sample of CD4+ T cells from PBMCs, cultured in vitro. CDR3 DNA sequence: TGTGCCAGCAGCTTTCGTGAAGCCGGGGAGCTGTTTTTT. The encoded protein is CASSFREAGELFF.